These 23 T cell receptor beta chains came from one sample sequenced in a study of OX40 agonist ivuxolimab in advanced cancers. Only in-frame clones appear in the TCRdb table, and some are missing; sequencing was by immunoSEQ multiplex PCR. Among under 70,000 clones listed, 80% to 90% were seen once. The specimen was CD4+ or CD8+ T cells sorted from blood, collected in a trial of the OX40 agonist ivuxolimab. The source of these receptors is an adult with an advanced solid tumor such as melanoma, head and neck, liver or kidney cancer.

The chain links TRBV6-1 to TRBJ1-2; D is undetermined. Germline V gives CDR1 MNHNS, CDR2 SASEGT. The CDR3 has 14 residues. Trimming shortened V by 2 bases and J by 1 base, and 8 bases separated the two germline ends. The CDR3 DNA reads as TGTGCCAGCAGTGAAATCCGGGGTAACTATGGCTACACCTTC. Translation gives CASSEIRGNYGYTF.

The gene calls are TRBV5-1 and TRBJ2-1, with 9 bases identical to TRBD1. Germline V gene sequence: CDR1 SGHRS, CDR2 YFSETQ. The CDR3 runs 14 residues. The ends lost 3 bases at V and 6 bases at J; junction bases unmatched: 4. CDR3 bases: TGCGCCAGCAGCTCCGGGACAGGGACCAATGAGCAGTTCTTC. Translating it yields CASSSGTGTNEQFF.

This clone was seen once. This chain links TRBV7-9 with TRBJ1-2, with D possibly being TRBD1 (5 bases). V lost 7 bases and J 8 bases, leaving 17 bases between the germline ends. The V gene's germline CDR1 is SEHNR and CDR2 FQNEAQ (reference sequence). The CDR3 covers 13 residues. CDR3 residues: CASTREERGGYTF. The CDR3 region has the DNA TGTGCCAGCACCCGGGAAGAGCGGGGGGGCTACACCTTC. Supplemented by reference TRBV7-9 and TRBJ1-2, the full variable domain reads DTGVSQNPRHKITKRGQNVTFRCDPISEHNRLYWYRQTLGQGPEFLTYFQNEAQLEKSRLLSDRFSAERPKGSFSTLEIQRTEQGDSAMYLCASTREERGGYTFGSGTRLTVV.

The chain joins TRBV2 to TRBJ2-1; TRBD2 is a possible D gene (6 bases). V gave up 2 bases and J gave up 4 bases, with 12 bases separating them. The V gene's germline CDR1 is SNHLY and CDR2 FYNNEI. This CDR3 has 15 residues. The CDR3 bases are TGTGCCAGCAGTGAAAGGCGCGGGGCTTACAATGAGCAGTTCTTC. It yields the protein CASSERRGAYNEQFF.

V is TRBV7-2 and J is TRBJ2-7; D uncertain. V dropped 3 bases and J dropped 5 bases, with 11 bases sitting between them. Per germline, CDR1 SGHTA and CDR2 FQGNSA. The CDR3 runs to 13 residues. The DNA of the CDR3 is TGTGCCAGCAGCTTTGCGCTTGGGGACGAGCAGTACTTC. Amino acid sequence: CASSFALGDEQYF.

The rearrangement uses TRBV4-2 and TRBJ1-1; D remains unclear. The CDR3 sequence is 13 residues long. Trimming removed 7 bases from V and 1 base from J, with 10 bases in between. Germline V lookup: CDR1 LGHNA, CDR2 YNFKEQ. The DNA of the CDR3 is TGTGCCAGCACCTCAACGGGGAACACTGAAGCTTTCTTT. This gives the protein CASTSTGNTEAFF.

The chain joins TRBV6-1 to TRBJ1-5, with D hard to call. The germline V gene encodes CDR1 MNHNS and CDR2 SASEGT. With 2 bases removed from V and 3 bases from J, the gap between germline ends came to 11 bases. This CDR3 region has 15 residues. In DNA form, the CDR3 reads TGTGCCAGCAGTGAATCTTTCGGTCACAATCAGCCCCAGCATTTT. Residues: CASSESFGHNQPQHF.

This clone has a single count. The rearrangement uses TRBV11-2 and TRBJ2-7, with D uncertain. The ends were cut back, 2 bases at V and 2 bases at J, with 10 bases in the middle. The germline CDR1 and CDR2 sequences are SGHAT and FQNNGV. The CDR3 has 14 residues. CDR3 in DNA: TGTGCCAGCAGCTTACTGGGAAGCGCCTACGAGCAGTACTTC. It codes for CASSLLGSAYEQYF.

CDR3 bases: TGTGCCAGCAGCTTGGGATACCTAGGTGGGAACACCGGGGAGCTGTTTTTT. This codes for CASSLGYLGGNTGELFF. The chain links TRBV5-4 to TRBJ2-2; D not resolved. With 0 bases removed from V and 1 base from J, the gap between germline ends came to 13 bases. The CDR3 has 17 amino acids. CDR1 SGHNT and CDR2 YYREEE come from the germline V gene (reference sequence).

This clone was detected once. The gene calls are TRBV29-1 and TRBJ1-1; TRBD1 matches at 10 bases. The junction had 9 bases not matched to a gene; V was cut back by 7 bases and J by 10 bases. This CDR3 spans 12 amino acids. Germline V CDR1 and CDR2: SQVTM, ANQGSEA. The CDR3 sequence is CSAPRDRGIAFF. The CDR3 nucleotides are TGCAGCGCCCCCCGGGACAGGGGCATAGCTTTCTTT.

The chain uses TRBV10-3 and TRBJ2-7; TRBD1 is a possible D gene (6 bases). This CDR3 has 12 amino acids. V shed 11 bases and J shed 6 bases, with 17 bases lying between them. Germline V gene lookup returns CDR1 ENHRY and CDR2 SYGVKD. The CDR3 nucleotides are TGTGCCTCGGGGCGACAGGTGGGCGAGCAGTACTTC. Protein product: CASGRQVGEQYF.

This chain joins TRBV28 and TRBJ2-7; no firm D call. Germline V lookup: CDR1 MDHEN, CDR2 SYDVKM. The length of the CDR3 is 14 residues. Trimming removed 8 bases from V and 6 bases from J, with 20 bases in between. DNA for the CDR3: TGTGCCAGCGTTCGATCGGGCCCCATCCGCGAGCAGTACTTC. This translates into CASVRSGPIREQYF.

This clone occurred a few times. The chain employs TRBV14 and TRBJ1-1, with unresolved D. This CDR3 is built from 14 residues. Trimming cost V 4 bases and J 0 bases, with 9 bases left between them. Germline loops: CDR1 SGHDN, CDR2 FVKESK. The CDR3 spells CASSPTLMNTEAFF. The DNA for the CDR3 is TGTGCCAGCAGCCCGACTCTTATGAACACTGAAGCTTTCTTT.

This rearrangement joins TRBV18 to TRBJ1-2, with a tentative D call TRBD1 (5 bases). This CDR3 is 15 amino acids long. Trimming shortened V by 0 bases and J by 5 bases, and 13 bases separated the two germline ends. Germline V lookup: CDR1 KGHSH, CDR2 LQKENI. The CDR3, as DNA: TGTGCCAGCTCACCACCGGACACCTTGGGGTATGGCTACACCTTC. It yields the protein CASSPPDTLGYGYTF.

This chain connects TRBV19 to TRBJ1-1; 9 bases match TRBD1. V lost 5 bases to trimming and J lost 1 base; unmatched junction nucleotides: 8. CDR1 is LNHDA and CDR2 is SQIVND in the germline V gene (reference sequence). The CDR3 contains 16 residues. The CDR3 spells CASSAGQGRSNTEAFF. Here the CDR3 DNA reads TGTGCCAGTAGTGCCGGACAGGGGCGATCGAACACTGAAGCTTTCTTT.

The gene calls are TRBV15 and TRBJ2-1, with TRBD1 matching over 10 bases. The CDR3 is 16 amino acids. Germline V gene lookup returns CDR1 LNHNV and CDR2 YYDKDF (reference sequence). With 4 bases clipped from V and 4 bases from J, the junction kept 7 bases outside the gene matches. The CDR3 protein is CATSIGAGQGYNEQFF. CDR3 coding DNA: TGTGCCACCAGCATTGGTGCGGGACAGGGGTACAATGAGCAGTTCTTC.

This clone was counted a few times. V is TRBV19 and J is TRBJ1-2, with unresolved D. V was cut by 3 bases and J by 4 bases, with 6 bases left in between. The CDR3 consists of 12 residues. Germline V gene lookup returns CDR1 LNHDA and CDR2 SQIVND (reference sequence). The CDR3 spells CASSMRAYGYTF. In DNA, the CDR3 is TGTGCCAGTAGTATGAGGGCCTATGGCTACACCTTC.

This chain uses TRBV9 with TRBJ2-3; possible D gene TRBD2, 6 bases. Germline V gene data show CDR1 as SGDLS and CDR2 as YYNGEE. This CDR3 has 15 residues. Trimming cost V 0 bases and J 2 bases, with 10 bases left between them. CDR3 in DNA: TGTGCCAGCAGCGTAGATGCGGGAAACACAGATACGCAGTATTTT. Its protein is CASSVDAGNTDTQYF. Looking up the rest from reference TRBV9 and TRBJ2-3 gives the full variable domain: DSGVTQTPKHLITATGQRVTLRCSPRSGDLSVYWYQQSLDQGLQFLIQYYNGEERAKGNILERFSAQQFPDLHSELNLSSLELGDSALYFCASSVDAGNTDTQYFGPGTRLTVL.

The chain links TRBV7-9 to TRBJ2-7; D uncertain. With 5 bases removed from V and 4 bases from J, the gap between germline ends came to 15 bases. CDR1 and CDR2 from the germline V gene are SEHNR and FQNEAQ (reference sequence). The CDR3 extends over 14 amino acids. The CDR3 is CASSADLKRYEQYF. The DNA of the CDR3 is TGTGCCAGCAGCGCGGACCTGAAGCGATACGAGCAGTACTTC.

With respect to this clone: At one of its ends the junction is not consistent with the germline gene, which may arise from a read error. This rearrangement joins TRBV5-1 to TRBJ2-1; 7 nucleotides line up with TRBD2. The CDR3 contains 15 residues. The germline CDR1 and CDR2 sequences are SGHRS and YFSETQ. The CDR3 spells CATSFAGDPYNEQFF. The CDR3 nucleotides are TGCGCCACCAGCTTCGCGGGGGACCCCTACAATGAGCAGTTCTTC.

The chain employs TRBV10-1 and TRBJ2-1; 14 bases are a match to TRBD2. Germline values: CDR1 WNHNN, CDR2 SYGVQD (reference sequence). J lost 0 bases, V lost 0 bases, and 4 bases had no gene match. This CDR3 region has 19 residues. The CDR3 bases are TGCGCCAGCAGTGAGTCGACTAGCGGGAGGGATTACTCCTACAATGAGCAGTTCTTC. It specifies CASSESTSGRDYSYNEQFF.

The chain carries TRBV19 and TRBJ2-5; no clear D gene. CDR1 and CDR2 (germline): LNHDA, SQIVND (reference sequence). The CDR3 length is 13 residues. The V gene lost 6 bases and the J gene lost 4 bases, with 12 bases spanning the gap. The CDR3 DNA follows: TGTGCCAGTAGAAATAACCTGGGAGAGACCCAGTACTTC. Residues: CASRNNLGETQYF.

The chain carries TRBV6-1 and TRBJ2-3, with TRBD2 as a possible D gene (6 bases). The germline V and J ends were trimmed by 6 bases and 0 bases, with 10 bases remaining between them. The germline CDR1 and CDR2 sequences are MNHNS and SASEGT. The CDR3 is made up of 14 amino acids. The CDR3 protein is CASRRLGSTDTQYF. The CDR3, as DNA: TGTGCCAGCAGACGACTAGGGAGCACAGATACGCAGTATTTT.